The clone carrying this T cell receptor (beta chain) was detected only a few times. Its antigen is still unknown. The record originates from a study of human T cells and chemical hapten exposure. In the study overall: Sensitization involved placing 2% DPC onto a roughly 2 cm by roughly 2 cm region of upper inner arm skin. Regarding the study as a whole: Clustering by CDR3 similarity yielded significantly more large clusters from expanded TCRs than controls.

Time point noted: patch test 1, 2 weeks after DPC sensitization. The treatment is: therapeutic diphenylcyclopropenone sensitization with weekly scalp DPC. Authors' processing steps: Samples contained a median of roughly 100,000 TCRs, with a range of about 20,000 to 750,000. One entry per CDR3 protein results from TCRdb running MiXCR on the RACE reads. Here the V and J calls rest on TCRdb's processing, not on the authors' analysis. The sample yields about 360,000 distinct CDR3 sequences, roughly 6.9% seen once. V lost 3 bases and J 2 bases, leaving 20 bases between the germline ends. The CDR3 runs to 18 residues. The V gene's germline CDR1 is MDHEN and CDR2 SYDVKM.

This sequence was found in a woman aged 18-29 years with alopecia areata. Some clones in this sample may be carry-over from other donors' samples. The V and J genes are TRBV28 and TRBJ1-5, with D possibly TRBD1 on 6 matching bases. Sequenced here: whole blood, sampled in connection with sensitization to the hapten diphenylcyclopropenone (DPC). The CDR3 sequence is CASSLRAGGLARNQPQHF. CDR3 in DNA: TGTGCCAGCAGTTTGAGGGCGGGGGGGCTAGCTCGCAATCAGCCCCAGCATTTT.